This T cell receptor beta chain was profiled in a study of OX40 agonist ivuxolimab in advanced cancers. The germline CDR1 and CDR2 sequences are SGHRS and YFSETQ. Trimming took 2 bases from V and 2 from J, leaving 13 bases between them. The CDR3 is 15 amino acids. Profiling relied on immunoSEQ multiplex PCR, and the TCRdb table lists in-frame clones only, not all of them. The repertoire holds 12,000 or so clones, about four fifths seen once, with roughly 40% in the top ten. The material sequenced was CD4+ or CD8+ T cells sorted from blood, taken in a trial of the OX40 agonist ivuxolimab. This receptor was obtained from an adult with an advanced solid tumor such as melanoma, head and neck, liver or kidney cancer. The V and J genes are TRBV5-1 and TRBJ2-5, with D perhaps matching TRBD1 (6 bases). In DNA form, the CDR3 reads TGCGCCAGCAGCTTAGGGGGAGATGCACAAGAGACCCAGTACTTC. Translated: CASSLGGDAQETQYF.